A single sample is the source of the 18 T cell receptor beta chains below, sequenced in a study of blood T cells in healthy people across ages. With a J-beta primer mix and a sample-barcoded 5' primer, a second PCR ran 7 to 11 cycles. One entry per CDR3 protein results from TCRdb running MiXCR on the 5' RACE reads. The sample lists 1.5 million to 2 million distinct CDR3 sequences, about 39% occurring once. Sequencing was performed on blood. The receptors stem from a human donor in good health.

This sequence joins TRBV9 and TRBJ2-6; TRBD1 matches 8 bases. The CDR3 consists of 17 residues. V shed 4 bases, J shed 2 bases, and the junction held 8 bases outside the gene matches. Germline CDR1 is SGDLS and CDR2 is YYNGEE. The CDR3 loop reads CASSPPGGIPGANVLTF. CDR3 bases: TGTGCCAGCAGCCCCCCAGGGGGCATACCTGGGGCCAACGTCCTGACTTTC.

The rearrangement joins TRBV14 to TRBJ2-3; D remains unclear. The CDR3 covers 12 residues. Germline V CDR1 and CDR2: SGHDN, FVKESK. Trimming took 8 bases from V and 2 from J, leaving 8 bases between them. The CDR3 is CASGHTTDTQYF. DNA for the CDR3: TGTGCCAGCGGGCATACCACAGATACGCAGTATTTT.

The rearrangement joins TRBV25-1 to TRBJ2-1, with D maybe TRBD2 (5 bases). The germline V gene encodes CDR1 MGHDK and CDR2 SYGVNS. The CDR3 length is 12 residues. Trimming removed 1 base from V and 15 bases from J, with 13 bases in between. The CDR3 coding sequence is TGTGCCAGCAGTGAATCTGGACTGAGGCGGTTCTTC. Protein: CASSESGLRRFF.

The chain couples TRBV9 to TRBJ1-1; D possibly corresponds to TRBD1 (6 bases). V was cut by 3 bases and J by 10 bases, with 10 bases left in between. The CDR3 loop spans 11 amino acids. Per the germline V gene, CDR1 is SGDLS and CDR2 is YYNGEE. The CDR3 here is CASSGRQAAFF. CDR3 nucleotides: TGTGCCAGCAGCGGCAGACAGGCAGCTTTCTTT.

This clonotype appeared a few times. The CDR3 bases are TGTGCCAGCAGTTTTTCCCCTCTAGCACCCGCAGATACGCAGTATTTT. Protein product: CASSFSPLAPADTQYF. This chain links TRBV27 with TRBJ2-3; tentative D call: TRBD2 (5 bases). The length of the CDR3 is 16 residues. The germline V gene has CDR1 MNHEY and CDR2 SMNVEV (reference sequence). V lost 3 bases to trimming and J lost 4 bases, with 17 bases between them.

This clonotype occurred a few times. J is TRBJ2-5 and V is TRBV7-2; 10 positions agree with TRBD1. The J call may be faulty, since TRBJ2-7 better matches the DNA end. The CDR3 extends over 15 amino acids. Germline CDR1 reads SGHTA; CDR2 reads FQGNSA. In nucleotides, the CDR3 is TGTGCCAGCAGCTTATTGACAGGGGGCCACTACGAGCAGTACTTC. Amino acid sequence: CASSLLTGGHYEQYF.

CDR3: CATSRDLSSGGAGEQFF. CDR3 DNA: TGTGCCACCAGCAGAGATCTCTCGAGCGGGGGGGCCGGGGAGCAGTTCTTC. The chain links TRBV15 to TRBJ2-1; 10 bases are a match to TRBD2. Germline CDR1 LNHNV, CDR2 YYDKDF (reference sequence). The CDR3 runs to 17 residues. With V trimmed by 0 bases and J by 10 bases, 12 bases remained unmatched.

The V gene is TRBV7-9, the J gene TRBJ2-3; maybe TRBD2 (6 bases). Trimming cost V 1 base and J 9 bases, with 14 bases left between them. The CDR3 length is 14 residues. Germline-derived CDR1 and CDR2 are SEHNR and FQNEAQ (reference sequence). CDR3 DNA: TGTGCCAGCAGCTTAGACCCAGAGGAGGGCACGCAGTATTTT. Protein sequence: CASSLDPEEGTQYF.

The rearrangement joins TRBV7-9 to TRBJ1-1, with 7 nucleotides matching TRBD1. CDR3 length equals 11 residues. Looked up from germline, CDR1 is SEHNR and CDR2 is FQNEAQ (reference sequence). Unmatched junction bases numbered 6, after V lost 6 bases and J lost 11 bases. The CDR3 is CASSVTGVAFF. CDR3 sequence (DNA): TGTGCCAGCAGTGTTACAGGGGTGGCTTTCTTT.

This clonotype was seen only a few times. The chain uses TRBV20-1 and TRBJ1-2; no reliable D call. The CDR3 has 12 residues. V shed 3 bases and J shed 4 bases, with 9 bases lying between them. Per germline, CDR1 DFQATT and CDR2 SNEGSKA (reference sequence). The CDR3: CSASGTRYGYTF. The DNA for the CDR3 is TGCAGTGCTAGCGGCACCCGCTATGGCTACACCTTC.

This chain links TRBV13 with TRBJ1-2; D possibly corresponds to TRBD1 (6 bases). The CDR3 has 13 amino acids. Germline lookup yields CDR1 PRHDT and CDR2 FYEKMQ (reference sequence). Trimming stripped 5 bases from V and 8 bases from J, with 15 bases between. CDR3 sequence reads: CASSPREGGGYTF. The CDR3 DNA reads as TGTGCCAGCAGCCCCCGCGAAGGGGGAGGCTACACCTTC.

The chain uses TRBV25-1 and TRBJ1-2, with TRBD1 matching over 10 bases. The trim removed 4 bases at V and 8 bases at J, leaving 7 bases unmatched. Germline CDR1 MGHDK, CDR2 SYGVNS. The CDR3 extends over 14 amino acids. The CDR3 loop is CASSVPGTGEGYTF. CDR3 coding DNA: TGTGCCAGCAGTGTTCCCGGGACAGGGGAAGGCTACACCTTC.

This clonotype appeared many times. The chain has TRBV29-1 and TRBJ2-5; D may be TRBD1 or TRBD2 (5 bases each). V was trimmed by 3 bases and J by 5 bases, leaving 16 bases between them. The CDR3 is 14 amino acids. CDR1 is SQVTM, CDR2 ANQGSEA, per germline. In nucleotides, the CDR3 is TGCAGCGTTGAGAGAGGCCTTCGGGGCGAGACCCAGTACTTC. This sequence encodes CSVERGLRGETQYF.

This sequence joins TRBV20-1 and TRBJ2-1; tentatively, D is TRBD2 (7 bases). CDR1 is DFQATT, CDR2 SNEGSKA, per germline (reference sequence). This CDR3 has 14 residues. V was trimmed by 1 base and J by 6 bases, leaving 13 bases between them. In DNA, the CDR3 is TGCAGTGCTAGAGGGGAGGGGGTTCTCAATGAGCAGTTCTTC. Translated, it gives CSARGEGVLNEQFF.

The chain carries TRBV20-1 and TRBJ1-2, with D possibly being TRBD1 (6 bases). This CDR3 comprises 11 residues. Germline CDR1 DFQATT, CDR2 SNEGSKA (reference sequence). V gave up 7 bases and J gave up 7 bases, with 13 bases separating them. The CDR3 DNA follows: TGCAGTGTTTGGAGGGGGGTTGGCTACACCTTC. This gives the protein CSVWRGVGYTF.

This clonotype was found a few times. The chain couples TRBV6-5 to TRBJ1-2, with TRBD1 matching 8 bases. Germline-derived CDR1 and CDR2 are MNHEY and SVGAGI. This CDR3 has 16 residues. The V gene end was trimmed by 5 bases and the J gene end by 6 bases; junction bases not matched to a gene: 14. CDR3 protein: CASSTGPQGAADGYTF. The CDR3 nucleotides are TGTGCCAGCAGTACGGGCCCCCAGGGGGCAGCGGATGGCTACACCTTC.

This clonotype has just a few counts. The chain joins TRBV5-5 to TRBJ2-7, with D perhaps TRBD1 or TRBD2 (5 bases each). Germline CDR1 and CDR2: SGHKS and YYEKEE (reference sequence). The CDR3 is made up of 14 amino acids. V dropped 6 bases and J dropped 2 bases, with 15 bases sitting between them. In DNA, the CDR3 is TGTGCCAGCAATCCGGGGCCCCTTCCCTACGAGCAGTACTTC. The encoded protein is CASNPGPLPYEQYF.

The chain combines TRBV4-3 with TRBJ2-1; D perhaps matches TRBD1 (6 bases). CDR1 LGHNA and CDR2 YSLEER come from the germline V gene. V shed 2 bases and J shed 9 bases, with 17 bases lying between them. CDR3 length: 15 amino acids. CDR3 nucleotides: TGCGCCAGCAGCCAAACGCACGGACAGTTCGGTGAGCAGTTCTTC. This translates into CASSQTHGQFGEQFF.